This T cell receptor (beta chain) was found in a study of naive and memory T cell subsets. Both TRBC1 and TRBC2 were covered by a beta constant-region primer of two equimolar oligonucleotides. Ligated cDNA was amplified by four rounds of PCR with nested alpha and beta constant-region primers and SP2. TCRdb reprocessed the UMI-ligation and nested PCR reads with MiXCR, giving one entry per CDR3 protein. The sample records about 120,000 distinct CDR3 sequences, 30% to 45% being singletons. The sample comprised central memory CD4+ T cells from blood. The receptors were gathered from a human donor in good health.

The V call is TRBV20-1, the J call TRBJ2-3; no clear D gene. This CDR3 has 16 amino acids. The V gene's germline CDR1 is DFQATT and CDR2 SNEGSKA (reference sequence). Trimming shortened V by 7 bases and J by 2 bases, and 22 bases separated the two germline ends. CDR3 coding DNA: TGCAGTGGCTCAGTCAACGGGTTGAGGATCACAGATACGCAGTATTTT. Residues: CSGSVNGLRITDTQYF.